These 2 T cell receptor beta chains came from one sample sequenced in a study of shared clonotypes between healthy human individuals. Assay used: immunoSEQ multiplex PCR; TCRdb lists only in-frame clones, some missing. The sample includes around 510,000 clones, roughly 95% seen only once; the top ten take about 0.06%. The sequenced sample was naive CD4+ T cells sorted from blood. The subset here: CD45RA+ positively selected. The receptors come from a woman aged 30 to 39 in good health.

The CDR3 bases are TGTGCCAGCAGCCAGAGGGGGAGCACAGATACGCAGTATTTT. Residues: CASSQRGSTDTQYF. The chain combines TRBV4-2 with TRBJ2-3; D may be TRBD1 (6 bases). In germline, CDR1 is LGHNA, CDR2 YNFKEQ. CDR3 length equals 14 residues. Between the trimmed V and J ends, which lost 3 bases and 0 bases, there was a span of 7 bases.

Written as DNA, the CDR3 is TGTGCCAGCAGCTTGCGTCGCGGGCTAGCTAATGAAAAACTGTTTTTT. This gives the protein CASSLRRGLANEKLFF. The V and J genes are TRBV5-8 and TRBJ1-4, with D hard to call. The CDR3 is 16 residues long. Germline V gene lookup returns CDR1 SGHTS and CDR2 YDEGEE. The V gene lost 1 base and the J gene lost 3 bases, with 13 bases spanning the gap.